This T cell receptor beta chain was identified during a study of T cell clones after liver transplantation. After removal of 5 bases from V and 6 bases from J, the junction contained 14 bases not matched to a gene. CDR1 is SEHNR, CDR2 FQNEAQ, per germline (reference sequence). There are 17 residues in the CDR3. Sequencing used immunoSEQ multiplex PCR; TCRdb keeps in-frame clones, though not all of them. The top ten hold roughly 0.9% of the sample, which has 65,000 to 70,000 clones, nearly 95% seen once. V gene TRBV7-9 combines with J gene TRBJ2-2; 8 bases align to TRBD2. Here the sequenced sample was CD4+ T cells from blood, taken around 27 months after liver transplant. The TCR was taken from a human patient who received a liver transplant. Part of the T cell pool may stem from the graft donor. CDR3 region: CASSPRGSGTIPGELFF. CDR3 in DNA: TGTGCCAGCAGCCCCAGGGGTAGCGGGACCATTCCCGGGGAGCTGTTTTTT.